This TCR beta chain was identified in a study of T cells after yellow fever vaccination. In this sample, this clonotype turned up many times. Using its own MiXCR run on the 5' RACE reads, TCRdb lists one record per CDR3 protein. The table lists over 300,000 distinct CDR3 sequences, over 3.5% of them singletons. This CDR3 is built from 16 residues. Germline V gene data show CDR1 as SGHRS and CDR2 as YFSETQ. The ends lost 4 bases at V and 4 bases at J; junction bases unmatched: 11. The material sequenced was PBMCs, taken 5 days after the yellow fever booster vaccination. The receptor's source is a man between 18 and 35 years old who received the YFV17D yellow fever vaccine. The rearrangement links TRBV5-1 to TRBJ2-5, with 9 positions matching TRBD2. Here the CDR3 reads CASSVSGGSLPETQYF. The CDR3 DNA follows: TGCGCCAGCAGCGTTAGCGGGGGCAGCCTCCCAGAGACCCAGTACTTC.